The present entry profiles one T cell receptor (beta chain) with its context. Researchers amplified the TCR beta CDR3 regions from RNA transcripts. TCR CDR3 underwent first-round RT-PCR with the HTBI primer set. MiXCR, applied by TCRdb to the multiplex PCR reads, yields one record per CDR3 protein. The repertoire consists of hundreds of thousands of distinct CDR3 sequences, with 12% to 15% occurring once and the leading ten covering roughly 10%. The CDR3 extends over 13 amino acids. Germline CDR1 and CDR2: MNHEY and SVGEGT. Trimming removed 3 bases from V and 5 bases from J, with 10 bases in between. This sample was taken from a study of T cells in Graves' hyperthyroidism and ophthalmopathy.

The sequencing input was blood. The sequence was collected from a woman in her late teens or twenties with Graves' hyperthyroidism. This chain connects TRBV6-2 or TRBV6-3 to TRBJ1-1, with D unclear. The CDR3 reads CASSYRPQTEAFF. For the CDR3, the DNA is TGTGCCAGCAGTTATCGGCCGCAGACTGAAGCTTTCTTT.